This T cell receptor beta chain was observed in a study of response to subunit inactivated influenza vaccine. General study points: With each seasonal influenza vaccination, the authors suggested, few new T cells are recruited.

Via MiXCR, TCRdb re-called the RT-PCR reads, giving one row per CDR3 protein. The profile shows around 530,000 distinct CDR3 sequences, about 11% of them singletons. Looked up from germline, CDR1 is SGHRS and CDR2 is YFSETQ. With V trimmed by 0 bases and J by 6 bases, 11 bases remained unmatched. The CDR3 totals 17 residues. On this clonotype: Its antigen is not known.

The clonotype comes from a man between 50 and 59 years old who received an inactivated influenza vaccine. Material: PBMCs from blood, obtained on the day of vaccination. The chain links TRBV5-1 to TRBJ2-5, with 10 bases lining up with TRBD2. The CDR3 sequence: CASSLARGAGGQQTQYF. For the CDR3, the DNA is TGCGCCAGCAGCTTGGCCAGGGGAGCGGGGGGGCAGCAGACCCAGTACTTC.